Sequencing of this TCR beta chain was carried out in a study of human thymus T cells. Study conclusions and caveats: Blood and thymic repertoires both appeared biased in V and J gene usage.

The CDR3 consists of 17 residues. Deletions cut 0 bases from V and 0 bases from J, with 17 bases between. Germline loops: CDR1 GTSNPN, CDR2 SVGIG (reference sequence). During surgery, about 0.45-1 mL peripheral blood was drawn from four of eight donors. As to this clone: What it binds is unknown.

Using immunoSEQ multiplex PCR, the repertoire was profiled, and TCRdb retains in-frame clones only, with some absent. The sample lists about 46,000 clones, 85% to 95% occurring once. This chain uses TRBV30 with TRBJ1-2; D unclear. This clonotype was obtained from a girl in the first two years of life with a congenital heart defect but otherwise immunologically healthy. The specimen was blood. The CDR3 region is CAWSVFGSGVANYGYTF. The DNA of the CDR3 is TGTGCCTGGAGTGTATTCGGTAGCGGGGTAGCTAACTATGGCTACACCTTC.